The 21 T cell receptor beta chains given below trace back to one sample, sequenced in a study of T cell responses to AZD1222 COVID-19 vaccine. TCRdb's copy holds only in-frame clones and misses some; the assay was immunoSEQ multiplex PCR. The sample lists roughly 130,000 clones, 92% occurring once. The sequenced sample was peripheral blood, obtained on day 0 of AZD1222 vaccination. The source of these receptors is an adult in good health.

This clone turned up a few times. This chain uses TRBV3-1 (or the pseudogene TRBV3-2) with TRBJ1-4, with D possibly being TRBD1 (5 bases). V dropped 3 bases and J dropped 11 bases, with 22 bases sitting between them. Germline CDR1 reads LGHDT; CDR2 reads YNNKEL (reference sequence). The CDR3 extends over 16 amino acids. The CDR3 coding sequence is TGTGCCAGCAGCCAGGGGTGGACACTTTTAATGGAGAAACTGTTTTTT. Translated: CASSQGWTLLMEKLFF.

This chain links TRBV5-1 with TRBJ2-3, with TRBD2 identical over 9 bases. This CDR3 contains 14 residues. CDR1 is SGHRS, CDR2 YFSETQ, per germline. Losses at the gene ends were 5 bases for V and 2 bases for J; bases not matched to a gene: 3. The CDR3 DNA follows: TGCGCCAGCAGTATAGCGGGGGACACAGATACGCAGTATTTT. It codes for CASSIAGDTDTQYF.

The chain links TRBV18 to TRBJ2-2; maybe TRBD2 (6 bases). The CDR3 loop spans 16 amino acids. Germline CDR1 is KGHSH and CDR2 is LQKENI. Trimming removed 8 bases at V and 0 bases at J, with 16 bases between. CDR3 in DNA: TGTGCCAGCGCACGTTACGGGGGAACGAACACCGGGGAGCTGTTTTTT. Residues: CASARYGGTNTGELFF.

The V and J genes are TRBV28 and TRBJ1-5; D not resolved. CDR1 and CDR2 (germline): MDHEN, SYDVKM. The V gene lost 3 bases and the J gene lost 0 bases, with 12 bases spanning the gap. The CDR3 has 16 amino acids. DNA for the CDR3: TGTGCCAGCAGTTTCCCCAGTAGGCATAGCAATCAGCCCCAGCATTTT. Translated, it gives CASSFPSRHSNQPQHF. Complete variable domain (other parts from reference TRBV28 and TRBJ1-5): DVKVTQSSRYLVKRTGEKVFLECVQDMDHENMFWYRQDPGLGLRLIYFSYDVKMKEKGDIPEGYSVSREKKERFSLILESASTNQTSMYLCASSFPSRHSNQPQHFGDGTRLSIL.

The chain couples TRBV6-2 or TRBV6-3 to TRBJ1-5, with TRBD1 matching 9 bases. In germline, CDR1 is MNHEY, CDR2 SVGEGT. J gave up 5 bases and V 6 bases, and 8 bases lay outside the gene matches. This CDR3 region has 15 residues. CDR3 sequence reads: CASSKDRGRDQPQHF. The CDR3 nucleotides are TGTGCCAGCAGCAAGGACAGGGGTAGGGATCAGCCCCAGCATTTT.

The gene calls are TRBV9 and TRBJ2-2; D remains unclear. The V and J ends lost 0 bases and 1 base respectively, with 7 bases between them. The CDR3 contains 15 residues. Germline values: CDR1 SGDLS, CDR2 YYNGEE. CDR3 coding DNA: TGTGCCAGCAGCGTAGGCGGAAGGAACACCGGGGAGCTGTTTTTT. It translates to CASSVGGRNTGELFF.

The chain joins TRBV12-5 to TRBJ2-6; D gene unclear. Trimming removed 3 bases from V and 2 bases from J, with 11 bases in between. Germline assignment: CDR1 LGHNT and CDR2 FRNRAP. This CDR3 comprises 16 residues. The DNA of the CDR3 is TGTGCTAGTGGTTTCCCACTCGGGCCTGGGGCCAACGTCCTGACTTTC. This codes for CASGFPLGPGANVLTF. Variable domain in full (rest from reference TRBV12-5 and TRBJ2-6): DARVTQTPRHKVTEMGQEVTMRCQPILGHNTVFWYRQTMMQGLELLAYFRNRAPLDDSGMPKDRFSAEMPDATLATLKIQPSEPRDSAVYFCASGFPLGPGANVLTFGAGSRLTVL.

V is TRBV6-5 and J is TRBJ2-7; 11 nucleotides line up with TRBD1. Germline V gene data show CDR1 as MNHEY and CDR2 as SVGAGI. With V trimmed by 5 bases and J by 7 bases, 10 bases remained unmatched. CDR3 length equals 15 residues. Here the CDR3 DNA reads TGTGCCAGCAGTCCCCGGGGACAGGGGGGATTTGAGCAGTACTTC. Its protein product is CASSPRGQGGFEQYF.

The table lists this clone with a count of one. The J gene is TRBJ1-1, the V gene TRBV30; perhaps TRBD1 as D (5 bases). The germline V gene has CDR1 GTSNPN and CDR2 SVGIG (reference sequence). V gave up 3 bases and J gave up 0 bases, with 17 bases separating them. There are 16 residues in the CDR3. The CDR3 protein is CAWRAKPGRLNTEAFF. The CDR3 DNA reads TGTGCCTGGAGGGCAAAACCGGGACGGTTGAACACTGAAGCTTTCTTT.

The chain couples TRBV19 to TRBJ1-5, with 8 bases matching TRBD1. J was trimmed by 5 bases and V by 2 bases; bases with no gene match: 8. The CDR3 contains 16 residues. In germline, CDR1 is LNHDA, CDR2 SQIVND (reference sequence). The CDR3 here is CASSIWRQGADQPQHF. The CDR3, as DNA: TGTGCCAGTAGTATATGGCGGCAGGGGGCAGATCAGCCCCAGCATTTT.

The genes are TRBV5-1 and TRBJ1-4; D uncertain. V was clipped by 0 bases and J by 3 bases, with 6 bases between them. The CDR3 totals 14 residues. Germline CDR1 reads SGHRS; CDR2 reads YFSETQ. In DNA form, the CDR3 reads TGCGCCAGCAGCTTGGGGGTTGCTAATGAAAAACTGTTTTTT. It codes for CASSLGVANEKLFF.

This rearrangement joins TRBV10-1 to TRBJ1-2; D is uncertain. There are 12 residues in the CDR3. V gave up 4 bases and J gave up 8 bases, with 11 bases separating them. CDR1 is WNHNN, CDR2 SYGVQD, per germline (reference sequence). Written as DNA, the CDR3 is TGCGCCAGCAGTGCTGTCAGGCCGGGCTACACCTTC. The encoded protein is CASSAVRPGYTF.

The chain links TRBV3-1 (or the pseudogene TRBV3-2) to TRBJ2-7; no reliable D call. The CDR3 length is 14 residues. Germline V gene sequence: CDR1 LGHDT, CDR2 YNNKEL (reference sequence). The V gene lost 4 bases and the J gene lost 5 bases, with 15 bases spanning the gap. For the CDR3, the DNA is TGTGCCAGCAGCCCGACGGAAGGGCGACACGAGCAGTACTTC. It translates to CASSPTEGRHEQYF.

The chain has TRBV19 and TRBJ1-5; D is unresolved. With 3 bases removed from V and 5 bases from J, the gap between germline ends came to 11 bases. Germline assignment: CDR1 LNHDA and CDR2 SQIVND (reference sequence). The CDR3 sequence is 14 residues long. CDR3 in DNA: TGTGCCAGTAGTATCGGGATTGCCGATCAGCCCCAGCATTTT. This encodes CASSIGIADQPQHF.

This CDR3 is CASSTAGSGGETQYF. The CDR3 DNA is TGCGCCAGCAGCACAGCCGGGAGCGGGGGTGAGACCCAGTACTTC. This chain connects TRBV5-1 to TRBJ2-5; 8 bases map to TRBD2. Germline V lookup: CDR1 SGHRS, CDR2 YFSETQ. The CDR3 is 15 residues long. V lost 4 bases, J lost 5 bases, and 10 bases stayed unmatched.

The rearrangement uses TRBV19 and TRBJ1-3; D is unclear. The germline V and J ends were trimmed by 10 bases and 0 bases, with 10 bases remaining between them. The length of the CDR3 is 13 residues. The germline CDR1 and CDR2 sequences are LNHDA and SQIVND (reference sequence). CDR3: CATIFGSGNTIYF. The DNA for the CDR3 is TGTGCCACTATATTCGGCTCTGGAAACACCATATATTTT.

The V call is TRBV6-1, the J call TRBJ1-1, with D perhaps TRBD1 (5 bases). Germline V gives CDR1 MNHNS, CDR2 SASEGT. Trimming left V 3 bases short and J 6 bases short, with 14 bases between. The CDR3 contains 14 residues. The CDR3 sequence: CASSESWGRAEAFF. The CDR3 nucleotides read TGTGCCAGCAGTGAGAGTTGGGGCAGAGCTGAAGCTTTCTTT.

The chain joins TRBV4-2 to TRBJ1-5; TRBD1 matches 7 bases. The ends lost 4 bases at V and 5 bases at J; junction bases unmatched: 8. This CDR3 comprises 15 residues. Germline lookup yields CDR1 LGHNA and CDR2 YNFKEQ. CDR3 sequence (DNA): TGTGCCAGCAGCCGACAGACAGGGAGCGATCAGCCCCAGCATTTT. This translates into CASSRQTGSDQPQHF.

The chain recombines TRBV4-1 with TRBJ1-5; D possibly corresponds to TRBD1 (6 bases). The germline V gene encodes CDR1 MGHRA and CDR2 YSYEKL. The length of the CDR3 is 19 residues. V was pared by 4 bases and J by 4 bases, with 26 bases between. The CDR3 DNA is TGCGCCAGCAGCCGCGGGGGGCAGGGGAGACTAGCGGGGAATCAGCCCCAGCATTTT. Its translation is CASSRGGQGRLAGNQPQHF.

This chain joins TRBV19 and TRBJ2-5; TRBD1 matches at 8 bases. Per the germline V gene, CDR1 is LNHDA and CDR2 is SQIVND (reference sequence). The CDR3 sequence is 15 residues long. Trimming took 5 bases from V and 4 from J; bases not matched to a gene: 9. CDR3 sequence: CASSGWTGNTETQYF. Written as DNA, the CDR3 is TGTGCCAGTAGTGGATGGACAGGGAATACAGAGACCCAGTACTTC.

The V and J genes are TRBV29-1 and TRBJ2-7; 10 positions agree with TRBD1. The CDR3 has 12 residues. In germline, CDR1 is SQVTM, CDR2 ANQGSEA. Trimming removed 5 bases from V and 3 bases from J; junction bases left unmatched: 1. The CDR3 DNA sequence: TGCAGCGTTCGGACAGGGGGCTACGAGCAGTACTTC. Amino acids: CSVRTGGYEQYF.